These 22 T cell receptor beta chains were sequenced from one sample in a study of cytomegalovirus exposure and HLA in healthy donors. In the PCR, 60 Vbeta and 13 Jbeta primers were used. Sequencing used immunoSEQ multiplex PCR; TCRdb keeps in-frame clones, though not all of them. The sample includes roughly 200,000 clones, 77% of them seen just once. Sequencing was performed on PBMCs. All receptors come from a woman between 55 and 75 years old in good health and CMV-seropositive.

Of note for this clone: One junction end disagrees with the germline gene, perhaps due to a read error. The sample has other DNA sequences that encode this CDR3 too. The CDR3 coding sequence is TGCGCCAGCAGCTATTCTCCGACAGGGGGGAACACTGAAGCCTTCTTT. This sequence encodes CASSYSPTGGNTEAFF. The chain couples TRBV5-1 to TRBJ1-1; TRBD1 matches 9 bases. CDR1 SGHRS and CDR2 YFSETQ come from the germline V gene. The CDR3 covers 16 residues. Supplemented by reference TRBV5-1 and TRBJ1-1, the full variable domain reads KAGVTQTPRYLIKTRGQQVTLSCSPISGHRSVSWYQQTPGQGLQFLFEYFSETQRNKGNFPGRFSGRQFSNSRSEMNVSTLELGDSALYLCASSYSPTGGNTEAFFGQGTRLTVV.

This clone was observed a few times. This rearrangement joins TRBV7-9 to TRBJ1-4, with D unclear. In germline, CDR1 is SEHNR, CDR2 FQNEAQ (reference sequence). Trimming removed 8 bases from V and 5 bases from J, with 12 bases in between. This CDR3 contains 13 residues. The DNA of the CDR3 is TGTGCCAGCGGGTTGGAGGGCAATGAAAAACTGTTTTTT. Translated, it gives CASGLEGNEKLFF.

Comment on this clone: One junction end disagrees with the germline gene, perhaps due to a read error. Within the sample, other DNA sequences also encode this same CDR3. The V call is TRBV27, the J call TRBJ2-3; TRBD2 agrees at 14 bases. In germline, CDR1 is MNHEY, CDR2 SMNVEV (reference sequence). The CDR3 sequence is 16 residues long. The CDR3 DNA is TGTGCCAGCAGTTCCCGACTAGCGGGGGGGACAGATACGCAGTACTTT. It codes for CASSSRLAGGTDTQYF.

The V call is TRBV19, the J call TRBJ1-6; 7 bases match TRBD1. Germline V gene lookup returns CDR1 LNHDA and CDR2 SQIVND (reference sequence). Germline trimming cut 4 bases from V and 12 bases from J; bases unmatched to any gene: 12. The CDR3 contains 15 residues. CDR3 amino acids: CASSTQTTGQGPLHF. CDR3 bases: TGTGCCAGTAGTACCCAAACGACAGGGCAAGGACCCCTCCACTTT.

This clone turned up a few times. J is TRBJ2-1 and V is TRBV2, with 9 bases aligning to TRBD2. The J segment lost 9 bases and the V segment lost 6 bases, leaving 9 bases of the junction unmatched. This CDR3 has 14 amino acids. The V gene's germline CDR1 is SNHLY and CDR2 FYNNEI. CDR3 nucleotides: TGTGCCAGCAGGGGGGCTAGCGGGAAGGGTGAGCAGTTCTTC. This encodes CASRGASGKGEQFF.

The V and J genes are TRBV19 and TRBJ2-1, with 11 bases aligning to TRBD2. V lost 2 bases and J lost 3; bases outside the gene matches: 9. Germline-derived CDR1 and CDR2 are LNHDA and SQIVND (reference sequence). The CDR3 is 18 residues long. The CDR3 sequence is CASSIQPSGGYIYNEQFF. For the CDR3, the DNA is TGTGCCAGTAGTATACAGCCTAGCGGGGGGTATATCTACAATGAGCAGTTCTTC.

This rearrangement joins TRBV21-1 to TRBJ1-1. TRBV21-1 is annotated as a pseudogene. The CDR3 is 13 residues long. CDR3 sequence: CASSASGHTEAFF. In nucleotides, the CDR3 is TGTGCCAGCAGCGCCAGCGGTCACACTGAAGCTTTCTTT.

The chain couples TRBV29-1 to TRBJ1-1, with 7 nucleotides matching TRBD1. The germline V gene encodes CDR1 SQVTM and CDR2 ANQGSEA. The CDR3 spans 14 residues. Germline trimming cut 2 bases from V and 1 base from J; bases unmatched to any gene: 4. CDR3 nucleotide sequence: TGCAGCGTTGAAAGGGGACAGTGGAACACTGAAGCTTTCTTT. It encodes CSVERGQWNTEAFF.

This chain connects TRBV5-4 to TRBJ2-7; 10 nucleotides match TRBD2. The CDR3 has 14 amino acids. Germline V lookup: CDR1 SGHNT, CDR2 YYREEE (reference sequence). The V and J ends lost 4 bases and 5 bases, in that order; junction bases with no gene match: 6. The CDR3 DNA reads as TGTGCCAGCAGCCTAGCGGGAGCACGGAACGAGCAGTACTTC. Protein sequence: CASSLAGARNEQYF.

This chain links TRBV2 with TRBJ2-5; no clear D. Germline lookup yields CDR1 SNHLY and CDR2 FYNNEI. The ends were cut back, 7 bases at V and 5 bases at J, with 14 bases in the middle. The CDR3 sequence is 13 residues long. CDR3 DNA: TGTGCCAGCACCTTAACCGGTCGGGAGACCCAGTACTTC. Encoded protein: CASTLTGRETQYF.

The V gene is TRBV2, the J gene TRBJ1-5, with D maybe TRBD1 (6 bases). V was cut by 7 bases and J by 9 bases, with 16 bases left in between. The length of the CDR3 is 13 residues. CDR1 SNHLY and CDR2 FYNNEI come from the germline V gene. The CDR3 loop reads CASTYRAGRPQHF. Written as DNA, the CDR3 is TGTGCCAGCACATACAGGGCCGGCCGGCCCCAGCATTTT.

This chain connects TRBV19 to TRBJ2-7; 8 positions agree with TRBD1. Germline V gene sequence: CDR1 LNHDA, CDR2 SQIVND (reference sequence). The CDR3 is 15 residues long. Trimming removed 4 bases from V and 2 bases from J; junction bases left unmatched: 7. Here the CDR3 DNA reads TGTGCCAGTAGTACTCGGACAGGGAATACCTACGAGCAGTACTTC. Its translation: CASSTRTGNTYEQYF.

A few counts support this clone. This chain uses TRBV12-1 with TRBJ2-1; the table's D call TRBD2 went unverified against the DNA. TRBV12-1 is recorded as a pseudogene. The CDR3 contains 15 residues. Here the CDR3 reads CASSPAGASYNEQFF. The CDR3 coding sequence is TGTGCCAGCAGCCCAGCGGGAGCATCCTACAATGAGCAGTTCTTC.

This clone was detected a few times. This chain links TRBV5-1 with TRBJ2-1, with 12 bases lining up with TRBD1. V was pared by 4 bases and J by 8 bases, with 4 bases of the junction left unmatched. Per the germline V gene, CDR1 is SGHRS and CDR2 is YFSETQ. The CDR3 is 14 residues long. The DNA of the CDR3 is TGCGCCAGCAGCACGGGACAGGGGGCGGATGAGCAGTTCTTC. Residues: CASSTGQGADEQFF.

The CDR3 coding sequence is TGTGCCAGCAGCCCATTACAGGGGGCCTACACTGAAGCTTTCTTT. Protein product: CASSPLQGAYTEAFF. The J gene is TRBJ1-1, the V gene TRBV14, with 9 bases that match TRBD1. Germline-derived CDR1 and CDR2 are SGHDN and FVKESK. The length of the CDR3 is 15 residues. V trimming: 4 bases; J trimming: 3 bases; junction bases outside the gene matches: 6.

This clone was counted a few times. The V call is TRBV28, the J call TRBJ1-3, with D perhaps TRBD1 (6 bases). Germline CDR1 is MDHEN and CDR2 is SYDVKM. Deletions cut 3 bases from V and 5 bases from J, with 14 bases between. The CDR3 runs 15 residues. CDR3 amino acids: CASSLRGIDRNTIYF. The CDR3 DNA is TGTGCCAGCAGTTTGAGGGGGATTGACAGAAACACCATATATTTT.

V gene TRBV5-6 combines with J gene TRBJ2-3, with no clear D. The CDR3 contains 11 residues. V was shortened by 2 bases and J by 5 bases, with 3 bases between the two germline ends. Germline CDR1 reads SGHDT; CDR2 reads YYEEEE. The CDR3 DNA reads as TGTGCCAGCAGCTTCGGAGATACGCAGTATTTT. Translated, it gives CASSFGDTQYF.

This chain uses TRBV11-2 with TRBJ1-1, with D possibly being TRBD1 (6 bases). Trimming left V 7 bases short and J 10 bases short, with 22 bases between. The V gene's germline CDR1 is SGHAT and CDR2 FQNNGV. CDR3 size: 14 residues. CDR3 nucleotide sequence: TGTGCCAGCACACCACCGAGGGGGTACGGAGGAGCTTTCTTT. Translated, it gives CASTPPRGYGGAFF.

This chain links TRBV5-6 with TRBJ1-4; 9 bases line up with TRBD1. V lost 4 bases to trimming and J lost 8 bases; unmatched junction nucleotides: 6. The germline V gene has CDR1 SGHDT and CDR2 YYEEEE. This CDR3 region has 14 residues. CDR3 DNA sequence: TGTGCCAGCAGCCCGGGACAGGGTCGCGAAAAACTGTTTTTT. Its protein product is CASSPGQGREKLFF.

V gene TRBV7-8 combines with J gene TRBJ1-2, with D perhaps TRBD1 (5 bases). Trimming pared 1 base from V and 3 bases from J, leaving 12 bases between. The CDR3 length is 15 residues. Per germline, CDR1 SGHVS and CDR2 FQNEAQ. The CDR3 bases are TGTGCCAGCAGCTTAGTAAAGGGGCGCGACTATGGCTACACCTTC. The encoded protein is CASSLVKGRDYGYTF. The full variable domain, in which reference TRBV7-8 and TRBJ1-2 provide the parts outside the CDR3, is GAGVSQSPRYKVAKRGQDVALRCDPISGHVSLFWYQQALGQGPEFLTYFQNEAQLDKSGLPSDRFFAERPEGSVSTLKIQRTQQEDSAVYLCASSLVKGRDYGYTFGSGTRLTVV.

There are a few counts of this clone. V gene TRBV4-3 combines with J gene TRBJ1-2; D perhaps matches TRBD1 (5 bases). Germline CDR1 LGHNA, CDR2 YSLEER. V was trimmed by 0 bases and J by 4 bases, leaving 15 bases between them. The CDR3 is 16 residues long. The CDR3 is CASSQDLTGVGYGYTF. The DNA for the CDR3 is TGCGCCAGCAGCCAAGATCTTACGGGGGTTGGCTATGGCTACACCTTC.

V and J are TRBV18 and TRBJ1-6; no clear D gene. CDR3 size: 14 residues. Trimming left V 3 bases short and J 8 bases short, with 11 bases between. Germline assignment: CDR1 KGHSH and CDR2 LQKENI. The CDR3 here is CASSPSVLDSPLHF. CDR3 nucleotides: TGTGCCAGCTCACCCTCAGTTTTGGATTCACCCCTCCACTTT.